One and the same sample provided the 27 T cell receptor beta chains below, sequenced in a study of response to subunit inactivated influenza vaccine. TCRdb analysed the RT-PCR reads with MiXCR anew, one entry per CDR3 protein. The top ten clones hold approximately 2% of a sample with hundreds of thousands of distinct CDR3 sequences, about 25% of them seen once. Sequencing used CD4+ T cells sorted from PBMCs, obtained more than 4 days after vaccination. Receptors originate from a man between 50 and 59 years old who received an inactivated influenza vaccine.

This clonotype has ten or more counts. Sequence at one end of the junction differs from germline and may be a read error. V is TRBV5-1 and J is TRBJ1-1; 8 bases fit TRBD1. In germline, CDR1 is SGHRS, CDR2 YFSETQ. The CDR3 is made up of 14 amino acids. CDR3 region: CASSLGQANTEAFF. The CDR3, as DNA: TGTGCCAGCAGCTTGGGACAGGCGAACACTGAAGCTTTCTTT.

This clonotype showed up just a few times. The V and J genes are TRBV7-2 and TRBJ2-3; possibly TRBD1 for D (6 bases). Germline loops: CDR1 SGHTA, CDR2 FQGNSA. The CDR3 consists of 15 residues. The V and J ends lost 2 bases and 2 bases respectively, with 11 bases between them. CDR3 coding DNA: TGTGCCAGCAGCTTAAACCAGGGGTACACAGATACGCAGTATTTT. Translating it yields CASSLNQGYTDTQYF. The entire variable domain, with the rest obtained from reference TRBV7-2 and TRBJ2-3, is as follows: GAGVSQSPSNKVTEKGKDVELRCDPISGHTALYWYRQSLGQGLEFLIYFQGNSAPDKSGLPSDRFSAERTGGSVSTLTIQRTQQEDSAVYLCASSLNQGYTDTQYFGPGTRLTVL.

This clonotype was seen a few times. The chain carries TRBV7-6 and TRBJ2-3, with D perhaps TRBD2 (6 bases). Trimming shortened V by 5 bases and J by 0 bases, and 24 bases separated the two germline ends. This CDR3 has 19 amino acids. Germline lookup yields CDR1 SGHVS and CDR2 FNYEAQ. The CDR3 is CASSRRSGTPKTSTDTQYF. CDR3 DNA: TGTGCCAGCAGCCGGAGGTCCGGGACTCCTAAAACTAGCACAGATACGCAGTATTTT.

This clonotype appeared once. The chain is built from TRBV20-1 and TRBJ1-1, with D unclear. CDR3 length equals 14 residues. Germline assignment: CDR1 DFQATT and CDR2 SNEGSKA (reference sequence). The ends were cut back, 0 bases at V and 2 bases at J, with 10 bases in the middle. This CDR3 is CSARDLTTNTEAFF. CDR3 DNA: TGCAGTGCTAGAGATCTTACGACAAACACTGAAGCTTTCTTT.

The rearrangement links TRBV19 to TRBJ2-3; 7 bases agree with TRBD2. Germline loops: CDR1 LNHDA, CDR2 SQIVND (reference sequence). Trimming took 5 bases from V and 1 from J; bases not matched to a gene: 9. The CDR3 is made up of 16 amino acids. CDR3 sequence: CASSLSRGGGTDTQYF. CDR3 nucleotides: TGTGCCAGTAGTCTCTCAAGGGGAGGGGGCACAGATACGCAGTATTTT. The variable domain in full, with the rest retrieved from reference TRBV19 and TRBJ2-3, is DGGITQSPKYLFRKEGQNVTLSCEQNLNHDAMYWYRQDPGQGLRLIYYSQIVNDFQKGDIAEGYSVSREKKESFPLTVTSAQKNPTAFYLCASSLSRGGGTDTQYFGPGTRLTVL.

This CDR3 reads CASSPTLAGVQETQYF. CDR3 in DNA: TGTGCCAGCAGCCCCACACTAGCGGGAGTACAAGAGACCCAGTACTTC. V and J are TRBV5-6 and TRBJ2-5; 11 nucleotides agree with TRBD2. V gave up 4 bases and J gave up 2 bases; unmatched junction bases: 7. Germline CDR1 SGHDT, CDR2 YYEEEE. The CDR3 is made up of 16 amino acids.

The chain carries TRBV6-2 or TRBV6-3 and TRBJ2-7; possibly TRBD1 or TRBD2 for D (5 bases each). This CDR3 is 13 amino acids long. V lost 6 bases to trimming and J lost 5 bases, with 14 bases between them. Germline CDR1 and CDR2: MNHEY and SVGEGT. The CDR3 reads CASSRWGYHEQYF. In nucleotides, the CDR3 is TGTGCCAGCAGCCGATGGGGGTACCACGAGCAGTACTTC.

The rearrangement links TRBV14 to TRBJ2-7, with 8 bases aligning to TRBD1. The CDR3 is 14 residues long. Germline lookup yields CDR1 SGHDN and CDR2 FVKESK. With V trimmed by 4 bases and J by 5 bases, 7 bases remained unmatched. The CDR3 nucleotides are TGTGCCAGCAGCCCGGACACAGGGGGACACGAGCAGTACTTC. Encoded protein: CASSPDTGGHEQYF.

The genes are TRBV10-3 and TRBJ2-7; D gene ambiguous. The CDR3 runs 15 residues. The germline V and J ends were trimmed by 5 bases and 2 bases, with 16 bases remaining between them. The V gene's germline CDR1 is ENHRY and CDR2 SYGVKD. Here the CDR3 DNA reads TGTGCCATCAGTTTTTCCGCAGGCAAGGCCTACGAGCAGTACTTC. It yields the protein CAISFSAGKAYEQYF.

V and J are TRBV4-1 and TRBJ2-1; TRBD2 matches at 10 bases. This CDR3 has 14 amino acids. The V gene end was trimmed by 0 bases and the J gene end by 14 bases; junction bases not matched to a gene: 7. Germline V gene sequence: CDR1 MGHRA, CDR2 YSYEKL. CDR3 loop: CASSQDPAGGPKFF. The CDR3 DNA reads as TGCGCCAGCAGCCAAGACCCAGCGGGAGGGCCGAAGTTCTTC.

This clonotype was seen at least ten times. The chain has TRBV15 and TRBJ1-5; D may be TRBD1 (5 bases). CDR1 LNHNV and CDR2 YYDKDF come from the germline V gene (reference sequence). Trimming took off 5 bases at V and 6 bases at J, with 14 bases between the two ends. This CDR3 is 14 amino acids long. This chain's CDR3 is CATSVVRGGQPQHF. CDR3 nucleotides: TGTGCCACCAGCGTTGTCCGGGGCGGTCAGCCCCAGCATTTT.

This clonotype appeared a few times. This chain joins TRBV7-2 and TRBJ1-5, with TRBD1 as a possible D gene (6 bases). This CDR3 is 15 amino acids long. Germline lookup yields CDR1 SGHTA and CDR2 FQGNSA. V was cut by 1 base and J by 7 bases, with 14 bases left in between. The CDR3 DNA sequence: TGTGCCAGCAGCTTAGTCGAGACAGGCACGCAGCCCCAGCATTTT. It yields the protein CASSLVETGTQPQHF.

The V gene is TRBV15, the J gene TRBJ1-5, with D possibly matching TRBD1 (5 bases). CDR1 is LNHNV and CDR2 is YYDKDF in the germline V gene (reference sequence). The CDR3 spans 15 residues. The germline V and J ends were trimmed by 1 base and 5 bases, with 12 bases remaining between them. The CDR3 region is CATSRVFGDDQPQHF. The CDR3 DNA sequence: TGTGCCACCAGCAGAGTGTTTGGGGACGATCAGCCCCAGCATTTT.

V usage is TRBV5-1 and J usage is TRBJ2-5; D gene ambiguous. CDR3 length: 14 amino acids. Germline assignment: CDR1 SGHRS and CDR2 YFSETQ. V shed 2 bases and J shed 0 bases, with 8 bases lying between them. CDR3 in amino acids: CASSFSVYQETQYF. The CDR3 DNA is TGCGCCAGCAGCTTCTCGGTGTACCAAGAGACCCAGTACTTC.

This clonotype was recorded a few times. The rearrangement links TRBV20-1 to TRBJ2-1, with a possible D match to TRBD2 (6 bases). This CDR3 has 16 residues. The germline CDR1 and CDR2 sequences are DFQATT and SNEGSKA (reference sequence). V was clipped by 1 base and J by 6 bases, with 19 bases between them. CDR3 sequence: CSARVGGLAHPNEQFF. CDR3 bases: TGCAGTGCTAGAGTTGGGGGGTTAGCGCACCCCAATGAGCAGTTCTTC.

This clonotype was picked up a small number of times. This chain uses TRBV15 with TRBJ2-5, with D perhaps matching TRBD1 (5 bases). CDR3 size: 13 residues. The V gene lost 1 base and the J gene lost 3 bases, with 6 bases spanning the gap. Germline CDR1 LNHNV, CDR2 YYDKDF (reference sequence). The CDR3 DNA reads as TGTGCCACCAGCAGAGCCAGGGAAGAGACCCAGTACTTC. Protein: CATSRAREETQYF.

This clonotype was counted at least ten times. V and J are TRBV6-2 or TRBV6-3 and TRBJ1-1, with 7 positions matching TRBD1. The CDR3 spans 13 residues. Germline CDR1 reads MNHEY; CDR2 reads SVGEGT. Germline trimming cut 4 bases from V and 4 bases from J; bases unmatched to any gene: 3. The CDR3 is CASSFSGGTEAFF. The CDR3 DNA reads TGTGCCAGCAGTTTTTCAGGGGGCACTGAAGCTTTCTTT.

Here the CDR3 reads CASSSRSGGTDTQYF. The CDR3 bases are TGTGCCAGCAGCTCAAGAAGCGGGGGGACAGATACGCAGTATTTT. The chain carries TRBV7-2 and TRBJ2-3; TRBD2 matches 9 bases. The CDR3 is 15 amino acids. Germline V gene data show CDR1 as SGHTA and CDR2 as FQGNSA. V lost 4 bases, J lost 3 bases, and 5 bases stayed unmatched. Using reference TRBV7-2 and TRBJ2-3 for the parts outside the CDR3, the full variable domain is GAGVSQSPSNKVTEKGKDVELRCDPISGHTALYWYRQSLGQGLEFLIYFQGNSAPDKSGLPSDRFSAERTGGSVSTLTIQRTQQEDSAVYLCASSSRSGGTDTQYFGPGTRLTVL.

CDR3 nucleotide sequence: TGCAGTGCTAGGTCCGGTCAGGGAAATTCACCCCTCCACTTT. Amino acid sequence: CSARSGQGNSPLHF. V is TRBV20-1 and J is TRBJ1-6; a possible D gene is TRBD1 (5 bases). The CDR3 is 14 residues long. Germline V gene lookup returns CDR1 DFQATT and CDR2 SNEGSKA (reference sequence). Trimming stripped 3 bases from V and 7 bases from J, with 13 bases between.

The chain recombines TRBV12-3 or TRBV12-4 with TRBJ2-1, with D unclear. The CDR3 contains 15 residues. Trimming removed 5 bases at V and 0 bases at J, with 11 bases between. This CDR3 reads CASSPQASSYNEQFF. The CDR3 DNA is TGTGCCAGCAGTCCTCAGGCAAGCTCCTACAATGAGCAGTTCTTC.

Concerning this clonotype: The junction departs from germline at one end; a sequencing error may be responsible. The chain carries TRBV12-3 or TRBV12-4 and TRBJ2-5; maybe TRBD1 (6 bases). The CDR3 consists of 18 residues. CDR3: CAISLEMGAQKQGETQYF. The DNA of the CDR3 is TGTGCCATCAGTTTAGAGATGGGAGCGCAAAAACAGGGAGAGACCCAGTACTTC.

This clonotype was observed at least ten times. V and J are TRBV29-1 and TRBJ2-5; D perhaps matches TRBD1 (6 bases). Germline CDR1 and CDR2: SQVTM and ANQGSEA. The CDR3 has 13 residues. V lost 6 bases and J lost 4, with 15 bases in between. DNA for the CDR3: TGCAGCGTCCAGCACAGGGTTATAGAGACCCAGTACTTC. This translates into CSVQHRVIETQYF.

V gene TRBV20-1 combines with J gene TRBJ2-1; D gene unclear. Germline CDR1 DFQATT, CDR2 SNEGSKA (reference sequence). Trimming pared 6 bases from V and 1 base from J, leaving 13 bases between. This CDR3 has 14 amino acids. The CDR3 DNA sequence: TGCAGTGCCAAATGGGTTCGATCCTACAATGAGCAGTTCTTC. This sequence encodes CSAKWVRSYNEQFF.

This clonotype has just a few counts. The J gene is TRBJ2-5, the V gene TRBV20-1, with 12 positions matching TRBD2. The length of the CDR3 is 18 residues. J was trimmed by 5 bases and V by 6 bases; bases with no gene match: 19. Germline V lookup: CDR1 DFQATT, CDR2 SNEGSKA (reference sequence). CDR3 sequence (DNA): TGCAGTGCACCTGAACCGGGACTAGCGGGCCCTCGAAGGGAGACCCAGTACTTC. Translating gives CSAPEPGLAGPRRETQYF.

This clonotype was observed a handful of times. The V call is TRBV13, the J call TRBJ1-6; D is ambiguous. V shed 6 bases and J shed 3 bases, with 9 bases lying between them. CDR3 length equals 14 residues. Germline CDR1 PRHDT, CDR2 FYEKMQ (reference sequence). CDR3 protein: CASREENYNSPLHF. CDR3 nucleotides: TGTGCCAGCAGGGAGGAGAACTATAATTCACCCCTCCACTTT. Filled out from reference TRBV13 and TRBJ1-6, the complete variable domain reads AAGVIQSPRHLIKEKRETATLKCYPIPRHDTVYWYQQGPGQDPQFLISFYEKMQSDKGSIPDRFSAQQFSDYHSELNMSSLELGDSALYFCASREENYNSPLHFGNGTRLTVT.

The rearrangement links TRBV11-2 to TRBJ2-7; 8 bases map to TRBD1. This CDR3 comprises 15 residues. CDR1 is SGHAT and CDR2 is FQNNGV in the germline V gene. Unmatched junction bases numbered 7, after V lost 4 bases and J lost 2 bases. The CDR3 region is CASSSPRQGPYEQYF. The CDR3 DNA is TGTGCCAGCAGCTCCCCCCGACAGGGGCCCTACGAGCAGTACTTC. The full variable domain, with the rest looked up from reference TRBV11-2 and TRBJ2-7, is EAGVAQSPRYKIIEKRQSVAFWCNPISGHATLYWYQQILGQGPKLLIQFQNNGVVDDSQLPKDRFSAERLKGVDSTLKIQPAKLEDSAVYLCASSSPRQGPYEQYFGPGTRLTVT.

This clonotype was observed a handful of times. V gene TRBV5-4 combines with J gene TRBJ2-5, with TRBD2 identical over 12 bases. This CDR3 comprises 19 residues. CDR1 is SGHNT, CDR2 YYREEE, per germline (reference sequence). V dropped 3 bases and J dropped 5; count of bases not matched to a gene: 17. The CDR3 region has the DNA TGTGCCAGCAGCTACCCGGGACAAATACGGACTAGCGGGGTTGAGACCCAGTACTTC. It yields the protein CASSYPGQIRTSGVETQYF.